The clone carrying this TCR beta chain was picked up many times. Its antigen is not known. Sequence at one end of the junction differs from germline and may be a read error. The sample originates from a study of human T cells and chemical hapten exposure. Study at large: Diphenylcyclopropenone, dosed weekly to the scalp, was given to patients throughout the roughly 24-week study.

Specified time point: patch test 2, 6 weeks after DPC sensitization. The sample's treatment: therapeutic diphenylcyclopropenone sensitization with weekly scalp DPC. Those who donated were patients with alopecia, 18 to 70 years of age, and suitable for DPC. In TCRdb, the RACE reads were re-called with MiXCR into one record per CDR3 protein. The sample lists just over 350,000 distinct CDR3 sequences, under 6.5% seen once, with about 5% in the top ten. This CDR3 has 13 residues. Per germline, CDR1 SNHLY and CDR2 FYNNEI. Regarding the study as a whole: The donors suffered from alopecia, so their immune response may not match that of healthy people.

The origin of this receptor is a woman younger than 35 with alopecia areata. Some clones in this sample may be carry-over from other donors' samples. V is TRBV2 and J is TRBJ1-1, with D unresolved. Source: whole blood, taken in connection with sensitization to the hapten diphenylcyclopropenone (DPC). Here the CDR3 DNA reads TGTGCCAGCGGTGAGCAAACGAACACTGAAGCTTTCTTT. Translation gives CASGEQTNTEAFF.